One and the same sample provided the 31 T cell receptor beta chains below, sequenced in a study of cytomegalovirus exposure and HLA in healthy donors. PCR involved 60 Vbeta and 13 Jbeta primers. Libraries were prepared by immunoSEQ multiplex PCR; TCRdb keeps only in-frame clonotypes and omits some of them. The sample has approximately 90,000 clones; roughly 73% are singletons. Sequenced material: PBMCs. The receptors shown here come from a man aged 35 to 55 in good health and CMV-seronegative.

The CDR3 region has the DNA TGTGCCAGCAGCCAGCCGCGGGGGTTGTCCTACGAGCAGTACTTC. Translated: CASSQPRGLSYEQYF. The chain uses TRBV13 and TRBJ2-7, with 7 bases identical to TRBD2. In germline, CDR1 is PRHDT, CDR2 FYEKMQ (reference sequence). After removal of 5 bases from V and 1 base from J, the junction contained 8 bases not matched to a gene. The CDR3 has 15 amino acids.

The genes are TRBV7-2 and TRBJ2-5, with 9 bases identical to TRBD1. The CDR3 runs to 14 residues. Germline lookup yields CDR1 SGHTA and CDR2 FQGNSA. The trim removed 3 bases at V and 1 base at J, leaving 0 bases unmatched. The CDR3 reads CASSLTGGQETQYF. The CDR3 DNA reads TGTGCCAGCAGCTTGACAGGGGGCCAAGAGACCCAGTACTTC.

V and J are TRBV4-1 and TRBJ1-4, with no clear D. The CDR3 loop spans 16 amino acids. Germline V gives CDR1 MGHRA, CDR2 YSYEKL. V was trimmed by 4 bases and J by 2 bases, leaving 14 bases between them. The CDR3 spells CASSRPAEVTNEKLFF. The CDR3 DNA follows: TGCGCCAGCAGCCGGCCCGCAGAGGTGACTAATGAAAAACTGTTTTTT.

This chain links TRBV11-3 with TRBJ2-7, with a weak D call TRBD1 (6 bases). Germline V gene data show CDR1 as SGHNT and CDR2 as YENEEA. V dropped 5 bases and J dropped 2 bases, with 10 bases sitting between them. This CDR3 contains 13 residues. The CDR3 DNA reads TGTGCCAGCAGCCTTAGACAGGCCTACGAGCAGTACTTC. Translation gives CASSLRQAYEQYF.

J is TRBJ2-1 and V is TRBV18; 8 bases are shared with TRBD2. The germline gives CDR1 KGHSH, CDR2 LQKENI. The CDR3 is 16 amino acids. Trimming removed 2 bases from V and 0 bases from J; junction bases left unmatched: 3. CDR3 in DNA: TGTGCCAGCTCACCAGCGGGAGGTTCCTCCTACAATGAGCAGTTCTTC. It yields the protein CASSPAGGSSYNEQFF.

This clone was seen only once. This rearrangement joins TRBV13 to TRBJ2-1; 9 bases are a match to TRBD2. This CDR3 is built from 14 residues. In germline, CDR1 is PRHDT, CDR2 FYEKMQ (reference sequence). V was clipped by 1 base and J by 7 bases; unmatched bases: 2. CDR3 amino acids: CASSLEGLANEQFF. CDR3 nucleotides: TGTGCCAGCAGCTTAGAGGGACTAGCAAATGAGCAGTTCTTC.

This sequence joins TRBV7-6 and TRBJ2-3; 9 nucleotides line up with TRBD1. CDR1 SGHVS and CDR2 FNYEAQ come from the germline V gene. This CDR3 has 16 amino acids. V lost 5 bases, J lost 4 bases, and 10 bases stayed unmatched. DNA of the CDR3: TGTGCCAGCAGCAGTGGGTGGGACAGGGTCGCAGATACGCAGTATTTT. Its translation: CASSSGWDRVADTQYF.

In its sample, this clone was seen a few times. The chain carries TRBV6-5 and TRBJ1-1; possibly TRBD1 for D (6 bases). This CDR3 contains 13 residues. Trimming stripped 1 base from V and 6 bases from J, with 9 bases between. Germline loops: CDR1 MNHEY, CDR2 SVGAGI. CDR3 DNA: TGTGCCAGCAGTTACTACCGACAGGCTGAAGCTTTCTTT. Translation gives CASSYYRQAEAFF.

This sequence joins TRBV5-1 and TRBJ2-2; 7 bases line up with TRBD1. The germline gives CDR1 SGHRS, CDR2 YFSETQ. The V and J ends lost 0 bases and 4 bases, in that order; junction bases with no gene match: 6. This CDR3 spans 16 amino acids. CDR3 protein: CASSLAGTVATGELFF. CDR3 nucleotide sequence: TGCGCCAGCAGCTTGGCCGGGACAGTTGCCACCGGGGAGCTGTTTTTT. Full variable domain (remainder filled in from reference TRBV5-1 and TRBJ2-2): KAGVTQTPRYLIKTRGQQVTLSCSPISGHRSVSWYQQTPGQGLQFLFEYFSETQRNKGNFPGRFSGRQFSNSRSEMNVSTLELGDSALYLCASSLAGTVATGELFFGEGSRLTVL.

The CDR3 nucleotides read TGCGCCAGCAGCTTGGACACCGCAACTAATGAAAAACTGTTTTTT. The encoded protein is CASSLDTATNEKLFF. The genes are TRBV5-1 and TRBJ1-4; D is uncertain. The V end was cut by 0 bases, the J end by 0 bases, with 6 bases between. CDR1 and CDR2 from the germline V gene are SGHRS and YFSETQ. The CDR3 covers 15 residues. The variable domain in full, with the rest retrieved from reference TRBV5-1 and TRBJ1-4, is KAGVTQTPRYLIKTRGQQVTLSCSPISGHRSVSWYQQTPGQGLQFLFEYFSETQRNKGNFPGRFSGRQFSNSRSEMNVSTLELGDSALYLCASSLDTATNEKLFFGSGTQLSVL.

This sequence joins TRBV5-4 and TRBJ2-2; no definite D call. V was pared by 4 bases and J by 3 bases, with 19 bases between. Germline V CDR1 and CDR2: SGHNT, YYREEE (reference sequence). CDR3 length: 17 amino acids. The CDR3 sequence is CASSPSGRSYDTGELFF. CDR3 in DNA: TGTGCCAGCAGCCCCTCTGGTCGGTCCTATGACACCGGGGAGCTGTTTTTT.

V gene TRBV28 combines with J gene TRBJ2-3; 7 bases map to TRBD2. Germline values: CDR1 MDHEN, CDR2 SYDVKM. J lost 2 bases, V lost 6 bases, and 5 bases had no gene match. The CDR3 spans 14 residues. The CDR3 loop is CASSRREFTDTQYF. CDR3 coding DNA: TGTGCCAGCAGCCGGCGGGAGTTCACAGATACGCAGTATTTT.

This clone occurred a few times. This chain joins TRBV19 and TRBJ2-7; D possibly corresponds to TRBD2 (5 bases). The CDR3 runs 13 residues. Trimming pared 9 bases from V and 0 bases from J, leaving 12 bases between. From germline, CDR1 is LNHDA and CDR2 SQIVND (reference sequence). CDR3 in DNA: TGTGCCAGCTTGACACGGGACTCCTACGAGCAGTACTTC. This encodes CASLTRDSYEQYF.

The chain recombines TRBV7-9 with TRBJ1-5; D not resolved. CDR3 length: 13 amino acids. Germline CDR1 reads SEHNR; CDR2 reads FQNEAQ (reference sequence). Trimming took off 2 bases at V and 9 bases at J, with 11 bases between the two ends. The DNA of the CDR3 is TGTGCCAGCAGCTTAAACAGCCTGGGGCCCCAGCATTTT. It encodes CASSLNSLGPQHF.

This rearrangement joins TRBV5-1 to TRBJ2-7; D remains ambiguous. CDR3 size: 13 residues. Germline-derived CDR1 and CDR2 are SGHRS and YFSETQ. Between the trimmed V and J ends, which lost 1 base and 5 bases, there was a span of 10 bases. The CDR3 nucleotides are TGCGCCAGCAGCTTGTCCCCCTTCGACGAGCAGTACTTC. Translated, it gives CASSLSPFDEQYF. Full variable domain (missing parts from reference TRBV5-1 and TRBJ2-7): KAGVTQTPRYLIKTRGQQVTLSCSPISGHRSVSWYQQTPGQGLQFLFEYFSETQRNKGNFPGRFSGRQFSNSRSEMNVSTLELGDSALYLCASSLSPFDEQYFGPGTRLTVT.

The V gene is TRBV30, the J gene TRBJ2-2, with D perhaps matching TRBD2 (5 bases). This CDR3 contains 13 residues. The V end lost 5 bases, the J end lost 12 bases, and 19 bases lay between the germline ends. In germline, CDR1 is GTSNPN, CDR2 SVGIG (reference sequence). The CDR3 spells CAWGGLSYAQLFF. CDR3 DNA sequence: TGTGCCTGGGGTGGACTTTCATACGCCCAGCTGTTTTTT.

This clone came up many times. The chain links TRBV2 to TRBJ2-7; 10 bases line up with TRBD2. CDR1 and CDR2 (germline): SNHLY, FYNNEI. J was trimmed by 1 base and V by 5 bases; bases with no gene match: 5. This CDR3 contains 15 residues. The CDR3 nucleotides read TGTGCCAGCAGTAGGACTAGCGGTACTTCCTACGAGCAGTACTTC. It encodes CASSRTSGTSYEQYF.

The rearrangement links TRBV5-6 to TRBJ2-5, with D unclear. The V gene's germline CDR1 is SGHDT and CDR2 YYEEEE. Trimming pared 4 bases from V and 4 bases from J, leaving 20 bases between. This CDR3 is built from 16 residues. CDR3 coding DNA: TGTGCCAGCAGCCCCGGAAAGGTGGCGGTCGGAGAGACCCAGTACTTC. This translates into CASSPGKVAVGETQYF.

Here the CDR3 DNA reads TGTGCCAGCAGTTACGACAGCAGACCAAATCAGCCCCAGCATTTT. It specifies CASSYDSRPNQPQHF. The chain joins TRBV6-5 to TRBJ1-5, with a weak D call TRBD1 (5 bases). Germline V lookup: CDR1 MNHEY, CDR2 SVGAGI. V was cut by 2 bases and J by 4 bases, with 12 bases left in between. The CDR3 spans 15 residues.

The chain links TRBV19 to TRBJ2-1, with 8 bases lining up with TRBD2. The CDR3 consists of 14 residues. Unmatched junction bases numbered 2, after V lost 1 base and J lost 6 bases. Germline V gene lookup returns CDR1 LNHDA and CDR2 SQIVND (reference sequence). Here the CDR3 reads CASSIAGGINEQFF. CDR3 DNA sequence: TGTGCCAGTAGTATAGCGGGAGGGATCAATGAGCAGTTCTTC.

CDR3 nucleotides: TGTGCCATCAGTGAGTCTTTACGGGTGAACACTGAAGCTTTCTTT. It translates to CAISESLRVNTEAFF. The chain has TRBV10-3 and TRBJ1-1; no clear D gene. The germline gives CDR1 ENHRY, CDR2 SYGVKD. This CDR3 spans 15 amino acids. The V gene lost 0 bases and the J gene lost 0 bases, with 8 bases spanning the gap.

This clone turned up a few times. The chain recombines TRBV15 with TRBJ1-6; no reliable D call. This CDR3 has 15 amino acids. Germline CDR1 reads LNHNV; CDR2 reads YYDKDF (reference sequence). Trimming shortened V by 3 bases and J by 3 bases, and 9 bases separated the two germline ends. The CDR3, as DNA: TGTGCCACCAGCAGGACTACGGACTATAATTCACCCCTCCACTTT. The encoded protein is CATSRTTDYNSPLHF.

This sequence joins TRBV7-9 and TRBJ2-3; 9 nucleotides agree with TRBD1. This CDR3 is built from 17 residues. Germline V CDR1 and CDR2: SEHNR, FQNEAQ (reference sequence). After removal of 6 bases from V and 3 bases from J, the junction contained 13 bases not matched to a gene. The CDR3 nucleotides are TGTGCCAGCAGTTTGAGGACCGGGACAGGGTTAACAGATACGCAGTATTTT. The encoded protein is CASSLRTGTGLTDTQYF. Using reference TRBV7-9 and TRBJ2-3 for the parts outside the CDR3, the full variable domain is DTGVSQNPRHKITKRGQNVTFRCDPISEHNRLYWYRQTLGQGPEFLTYFQNEAQLEKSRLLSDRFSAERPKGSFSTLEIQRTEQGDSAMYLCASSLRTGTGLTDTQYFGPGTRLTVL.

The sample holds a few counts of this clone. This sequence joins TRBV30 and TRBJ1-1; a possible D gene is TRBD1 (5 bases). The CDR3 covers 11 residues. Germline assignment: CDR1 GTSNPN and CDR2 SVGIG (reference sequence). With 2 bases removed from V and 10 bases from J, the gap between germline ends came to 11 bases. The CDR3 DNA sequence: TGTGCCTGGAGTCCTCAGGGTTCAGCTTTCTTT. Amino acids: CAWSPQGSAFF.

The J gene is TRBJ1-2, the V gene TRBV5-6; D gene ambiguous. Germline V gene sequence: CDR1 SGHDT, CDR2 YYEEEE. V was trimmed by 4 bases and J by 8 bases, leaving 15 bases between them. The CDR3 is 13 residues long. CDR3 nucleotides: TGTGCCAGCAGCCAAGCCGGTGGGGAGGGCTACACCTTC. The encoded protein is CASSQAGGEGYTF.

This clone was seen only once. The gene calls are TRBV5-6 and TRBJ2-7; 8 nucleotides agree with TRBD1. The CDR3 is 15 residues long. Germline V gene sequence: CDR1 SGHDT, CDR2 YYEEEE. V shed 3 bases and J 6 bases; nucleotides not matched to a gene: 11. The CDR3 nucleotides are TGTGCCAGCAGCTCGACCGGACAGGGTGGTGTCGAGCAGTACTTC. Translating it yields CASSSTGQGGVEQYF.

The gene calls are TRBV5-6 and TRBJ1-2; TRBD1 agrees at 11 bases. CDR1 and CDR2 (germline): SGHDT, YYEEEE. The V gene end was trimmed by 4 bases and the J gene end by 0 bases; junction bases not matched to a gene: 8. This CDR3 has 17 residues. CDR3 residues: CASSIGGQGVPNYGYTF. The CDR3 DNA reads as TGTGCCAGCAGCATAGGGGGACAGGGGGTCCCTAACTATGGCTACACCTTC. The whole variable domain, remainder taken from reference TRBV5-6 and TRBJ1-2, is DAGVTQSPTHLIKTRGQQVTLRCSPKSGHDTVSWYQQALGQGPQFIFQYYEEEERQRGNFPDRFSGHQFPNYSSELNVNALLLGDSALYLCASSIGGQGVPNYGYTFGSGTRLTVV.

The chain employs TRBV21-1 and TRBJ2-7; TRBD2, the table's D call, was not compared with the DNA. TRBV21-1 is termed a pseudogene. This CDR3 is built from 19 residues. This CDR3 reads CASSTKGARASGSLYEQYF. In DNA, the CDR3 is TGTGCCAGCAGCACTAAGGGGGCTAGGGCTAGCGGGAGCCTCTACGAGCAGTACTTC.

The chain couples TRBV9 to TRBJ1-2; 9 bases line up with TRBD1. V trimming: 5 bases; J trimming: 3 bases; junction bases outside the gene matches: 14. CDR1 SGDLS and CDR2 YYNGEE come from the germline V gene. The CDR3 is made up of 17 amino acids. The CDR3 DNA reads as TGTGCCAGCAGTTGGGACAGGGTAAGGGGATCGGACTATGGCTACACCTTC. Its protein is CASSWDRVRGSDYGYTF.

By its share, this clone is medium-sized. V and J are TRBV4-1 and TRBJ2-7; a weak D match, TRBD1 (6 bases). The V gene lost 5 bases and the J gene lost 2 bases, with 22 bases spanning the gap. Looked up from germline, CDR1 is MGHRA and CDR2 is YSYEKL. This CDR3 contains 17 residues. Here the CDR3 DNA reads TGCGCCAGCAGCTATCTTCCCCCCACAGGGCGGACCTACGAGCAGTACTTC. The encoded protein is CASSYLPPTGRTYEQYF.

The chain carries TRBV27 and TRBJ2-7, with 9 bases fitting TRBD1. The CDR3 covers 13 residues. The germline CDR1 and CDR2 sequences are MNHEY and SMNVEV (reference sequence). V was pared by 8 bases and J by 4 bases, with 6 bases of the junction left unmatched. CDR3 nucleotide sequence: TGTGCCAGCGGCCGGGACAGGGCTTACGAGCAGTACTTC. Translated: CASGRDRAYEQYF.